This passage covers 21 T cell receptor beta chains from one sample sequenced in a study of T cells in Graves' hyperthyroidism and ophthalmopathy. Amplified regions were TCR beta CDR3 sequences from RNA transcripts. During a first-round RT-PCR of the TCR CDR3, the HTBI primer set was used. TCRdb used MiXCR to reprocess the multiplex PCR reads, holding one entry per CDR3 protein. The repertoire consists of about 540,000 distinct CDR3 sequences, with about 43% occurring once and the leading ten covering around 7.7%. Sequenced: peripheral blood or thyroid tissue (not recorded which). Every receptor here comes from a woman in her late teens or twenties with Graves' hyperthyroidism.

V usage is TRBV20-1 and J usage is TRBJ2-5, with 8 bases matching TRBD2. Germline values: CDR1 DFQATT, CDR2 SNEGSKA (reference sequence). V lost 6 bases, J lost 5 bases, and 5 bases stayed unmatched. The CDR3 is 12 residues long. CDR3 sequence: CSAPRTSETQYF. The CDR3, as DNA: TGCAGTGCGCCGCGGACTAGCGAGACCCAGTACTTC.

Note on this clonotype: This likely comes from a read error, as the CDR3 has no conserved phenylalanine or tryptophan at its end. The chain is built from TRBV24-1 and TRBJ1-5, with D hard to call. CDR1 is KGHDR and CDR2 is SFDVKD in the germline V gene. The CDR3 sequence is 14 residues long. CDR3 sequence (DNA): TGTGCCACCGGAGGACTTGATAGCAATCGGCCCCAGCATTCT. Translated: CATGGLDSNRPQHS.

This clonotype was detected only a few times. This chain links TRBV4-1 with TRBJ1-3; D gene uncertain. The germline gives CDR1 MGHRA, CDR2 YSYEKL. The CDR3 contains 16 residues. V lost 6 bases and J lost 0, with 15 bases in between. This CDR3 is CASRTTYLSSGNTIYF. The CDR3 coding sequence is TGCGCCAGCAGGACTACTTACCTAAGCTCTGGAAACACCATATATTTT.

In its sample, this clonotype was seen many times. The V and J genes are TRBV2 and TRBJ1-5; 7 bases are a match to TRBD1. This CDR3 is 15 amino acids long. With V trimmed by 0 bases and J by 7 bases, 6 bases remained unmatched. CDR1 and CDR2 from the germline V gene are SNHLY and FYNNEI. Here the CDR3 reads CASSEAQRGRQPQHF. For the CDR3, the DNA is TGTGCCAGCAGTGAAGCGCAGAGGGGGCGACAGCCCCAGCATTTT.

This clonotype has ten or more counts. The chain employs TRBV15 and TRBJ1-2; D remains unclear. V gave up 1 base and J gave up 4 bases, with 7 bases separating them. Germline values: CDR1 LNHNV, CDR2 YYDKDF (reference sequence). The CDR3 consists of 13 residues. The CDR3 region has the DNA TGTGCCACCAGCAGAGCCTATGTCTATGGCTACACCTTC. Encoded protein: CATSRAYVYGYTF. Filled out from reference TRBV15 and TRBJ1-2, the complete variable domain reads DAMVIQNPRYQVTQFGKPVTLSCSQTLNHNVMYWYQQKSSQAPKLLFHYYDKDFNNEADTPDNFQSRRPNTSFCFLDIRSPGLGDTAMYLCATSRAYVYGYTFGSGTRLTVV.

This clonotype was seen only a few times. The CDR3 DNA sequence: TGTGCCAGCAGCGTAGCAGTAGGGAGCTCCTACGAGCAGTACTTC. Its protein is CASSVAVGSSYEQYF. The chain links TRBV9 to TRBJ2-7, with a weak D call TRBD2 (5 bases). Germline values: CDR1 SGDLS, CDR2 YYNGEE. Trimming took 0 bases from V and 0 from J, leaving 10 bases between them. CDR3 size: 15 residues.

This clonotype came up many times. This chain connects TRBV2 to TRBJ2-2; unclear D gene. Trimming stripped 8 bases from V and 0 bases from J, with 10 bases between. Germline assignment: CDR1 SNHLY and CDR2 FYNNEI. The CDR3 consists of 14 residues. CDR3 coding DNA: TGTGCCAGCCAGGATGACGCGAACACCGGGGAGCTGTTTTTT. Protein: CASQDDANTGELFF.

This clonotype was recorded at least ten times. The chain couples TRBV12-3 or TRBV12-4 to TRBJ2-7; D assignment may be TRBD1 or TRBD2 (5 bases each). CDR3 length equals 14 residues. V was cut by 6 bases and J by 3 bases, with 15 bases left in between. In nucleotides, the CDR3 is TGTGCCAGCAGCCCCGCCGGGGCACGCTACGAGCAGTACTTC. Translation gives CASSPAGARYEQYF.

The CDR3 DNA is TGTGCCAGCAGCCGTAGCCCGGAAGGTACTGAAGCTTTCTTT. This encodes CASSRSPEGTEAFF. The chain carries TRBV7-2 and TRBJ1-1; D gene ambiguous. The CDR3 totals 14 residues. Germline loops: CDR1 SGHTA, CDR2 FQGNSA. V was shortened by 5 bases and J by 5 bases, with 15 bases between the two germline ends.

This clonotype was counted many times. J is TRBJ1-6 and V is TRBV12-3 or TRBV12-4; D uncertain. Trimming cost V 5 bases and J 3 bases, with 2 bases left between them. The CDR3 is 12 amino acids. The CDR3 bases are TGTGCCAGCAGTATCTATAATTCACCCCTCCACTTT. Its protein product is CASSIYNSPLHF.

Ten or more counts support this clonotype. V gene TRBV14 combines with J gene TRBJ2-6; 8 positions agree with TRBD1. The CDR3 runs to 18 residues. Trimming removed 4 bases from V and 0 bases from J; junction bases left unmatched: 8. Germline V gene sequence: CDR1 SGHDN, CDR2 FVKESK. In DNA, the CDR3 is TGTGCCAGCAGCCTTCCAGGGGGCATAGTCTCTGGGGCCAACGTCCTGACTTTC. Its protein product is CASSLPGGIVSGANVLTF.

In this sample, this clonotype turned up a few times. The CDR3 DNA follows: TGTGCCAGCAGCCACACTAGCGGCCCTGACTACAATGAGCAGTTCTTC. Amino acid sequence: CASSHTSGPDYNEQFF. The rearrangement links TRBV14 to TRBJ2-1; 8 bases agree with TRBD2. CDR1 SGHDN and CDR2 FVKESK come from the germline V gene. J was trimmed by 3 bases and V by 3 bases; bases with no gene match: 7. This CDR3 has 16 residues.

This clonotype was detected many times. The V gene is TRBV12-3 or TRBV12-4, the J gene TRBJ2-7; TRBD2 matches 8 bases. The CDR3 totals 14 residues. V lost 5 bases and J lost 4; bases outside the gene matches: 7. This chain's CDR3 is CASSAQGLEYEQYF. CDR3 bases: TGTGCCAGCAGTGCCCAGGGACTAGAGTACGAGCAGTACTTC.

Note on this clonotype: It may be a read error: a sequence one base away is much more abundant. No conserved phenylalanine or tryptophan ends this CDR3, so it is likely a read error. This chain links TRBV7-6 with TRBJ2-2; maybe TRBD2 (5 bases). Trimming took off 5 bases at V and 4 bases at J, with 14 bases between the two ends. Germline V lookup: CDR1 SGHVS, CDR2 FNYEAQ. The CDR3 sequence is 15 residues long. CDR3 coding DNA: TGTGCCAGCAGCCCCCCGGTGGCGGGCACCGGGGAGCTGTTTTCT. Its translation is CASSPPVAGTGELFS.

This chain links TRBV2 with TRBJ1-2; D is unclear. Trimming removed 8 bases at V and 2 bases at J, with 9 bases between. Looked up from germline, CDR1 is SNHLY and CDR2 is FYNNEI. The CDR3 contains 12 residues. The CDR3 loop is CASQAVNYGYTF. DNA of the CDR3: TGTGCCAGCCAAGCGGTAAACTATGGCTACACCTTC.

V usage is TRBV7-9 and J usage is TRBJ2-3; 9 bases agree with TRBD2. The germline CDR1 and CDR2 sequences are SEHNR and FQNEAQ (reference sequence). The CDR3 spans 18 residues. The junction had 13 bases not matched to a gene; V was cut back by 4 bases and J by 2 bases. Written as DNA, the CDR3 is TGTGCCAGCAGCTCCAAGACGGGCGGGAGGGGTAACACAGATACGCAGTATTTT. Residues: CASSSKTGGRGNTDTQYF.

The V and J genes are TRBV19 and TRBJ2-1, with D unresolved. The CDR3 loop spans 12 amino acids. Germline V gives CDR1 LNHDA, CDR2 SQIVND (reference sequence). The V end was cut by 5 bases, the J end by 8 bases, with 10 bases between. The CDR3 region has the DNA TGTGCCAGTAGTTCTCTAGAGGATGAGCAGTTCTTC. Its translation: CASSSLEDEQFF.

This clonotype appeared many times. J is TRBJ1-3 and V is TRBV29-1; TRBD1 might be the D (5 bases). The CDR3 totals 14 residues. V was pared by 5 bases and J by 8 bases, with 19 bases between. Per germline, CDR1 SQVTM and CDR2 ANQGSEA. The DNA of the CDR3 is TGCAGCGTTTGGGACGCGGGTCTTTCGGACACCATATATTTT. Translation gives CSVWDAGLSDTIYF.

This clonotype turned up a few times. The junction departs from the called germline gene at one end, perhaps through a read error. The chain couples TRBV7-9 to TRBJ2-7; 10 bases fit TRBD2. Germline V CDR1 and CDR2: SEHNR, FQNEAQ (reference sequence). The CDR3 contains 14 residues. This CDR3 reads CASSLGSSGSSTFF. The DNA for the CDR3 is TGTGCCAGCAGCTTAGGGTCTAGCGGGAGTTCCACGTTCTTC.

This clonotype was observed a few times. This chain joins TRBV7-2 and TRBJ2-3; D perhaps matches TRBD2 (6 bases). The J call may be faulty, since TRBJ2-7 better matches the DNA end. This CDR3 spans 14 amino acids. Germline loops: CDR1 SGHTA, CDR2 FQGNSA. The CDR3 is CASSLGGVLHTQYF. The CDR3, as DNA: TGTGCCAGCAGCTTAGGGGGGGTCCTTCATACGCAGTACTTC.

Note on this clonotype: A junction end diverges from the germline sequence, so it may reflect a read error. This chain connects TRBV11-2 to TRBJ2-3, with TRBD2 matching 8 bases. The germline V gene has CDR1 SGHAT and CDR2 FQNNGV. The CDR3 sequence is 16 residues long. The CDR3 protein is CASSLSSRGGFDTQCF. The CDR3 coding sequence is TGTGCCAGCAGCTTATCATCTCGGGGGGGTTTTGATACGCAGTGTTTT.